The T cell receptor (beta chain) described here comes from a study of spatial heterogeneity in lung cancer. Study in general: Unique TCR and UMI combinations averaged more than ten appearances each in raw reads.

In this sample, this clonotype is medium-sized. This CDR3 comprises 12 residues. CDR1 and CDR2 (germline): MDHEN, SYDVKM. Trimming took off 6 bases at V and 9 bases at J, with 12 bases between the two ends. Individually, TCR cDNA molecules were each labelled with a unique molecular identifier. One entry per CDR3 protein results from TCRdb running MiXCR on the 5' RACE reads. The sample has approximately 2,500 distinct CDR3 sequences, around 8% seen once. Time point in this sample: sample taken at primary tumor resection. There were 70 to 80 donors, all of them untreated patients with early-stage non-small cell lung cancer. Unsorted whole RNA from tumor, nontumor lung or frozen PBMC underwent sequencing.

The J gene is TRBJ2-4, the V gene TRBV28; D perhaps matches TRBD2 (5 bases). Here the sequenced sample was normal lung tissue next to the tumor, taken at surgery. This TCR derives from a male donor with early-stage non-small cell lung cancer. The CDR3 is CASSPPGSIQYF. The CDR3 DNA reads TGTGCCAGCAGCCCCCCGGGGAGCATTCAGTACTTC.